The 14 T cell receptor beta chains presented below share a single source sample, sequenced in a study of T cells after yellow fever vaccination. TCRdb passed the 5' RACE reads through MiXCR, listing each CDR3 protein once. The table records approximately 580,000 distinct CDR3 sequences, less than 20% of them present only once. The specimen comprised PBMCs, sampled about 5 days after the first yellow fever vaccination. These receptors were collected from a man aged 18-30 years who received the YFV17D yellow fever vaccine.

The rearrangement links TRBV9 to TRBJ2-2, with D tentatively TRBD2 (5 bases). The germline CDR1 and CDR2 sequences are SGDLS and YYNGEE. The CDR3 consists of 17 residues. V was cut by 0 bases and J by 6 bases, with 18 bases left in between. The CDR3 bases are TGTGCCAGCAGCGTAGACTCCAACCATGGTAGCGCCGGGGAGCTGTTTTTT. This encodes CASSVDSNHGSAGELFF.

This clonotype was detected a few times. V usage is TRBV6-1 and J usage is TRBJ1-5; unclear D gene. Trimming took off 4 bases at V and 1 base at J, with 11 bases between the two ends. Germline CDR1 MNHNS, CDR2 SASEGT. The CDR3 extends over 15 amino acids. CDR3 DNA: TGTGCCAGCAGTGGGGGAATGGTGAGCAATCAGCCCCAGCATTTT. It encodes CASSGGMVSNQPQHF.

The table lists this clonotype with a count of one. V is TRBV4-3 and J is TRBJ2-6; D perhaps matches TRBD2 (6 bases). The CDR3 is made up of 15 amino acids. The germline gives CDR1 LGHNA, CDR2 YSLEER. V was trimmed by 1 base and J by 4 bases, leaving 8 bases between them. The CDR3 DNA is TGCGCCAGCAGCCAAGCGGGGGTAGGGGCCAACGTCCTGACTTTC. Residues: CASSQAGVGANVLTF.

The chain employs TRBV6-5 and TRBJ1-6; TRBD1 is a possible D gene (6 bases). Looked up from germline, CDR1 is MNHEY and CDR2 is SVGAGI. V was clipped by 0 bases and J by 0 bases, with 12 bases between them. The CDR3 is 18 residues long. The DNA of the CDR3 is TGTGCCAGCAGTTACTCGTTACAGGGAAGCTCCTATAATTCACCCCTCCACTTT. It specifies CASSYSLQGSSYNSPLHF.

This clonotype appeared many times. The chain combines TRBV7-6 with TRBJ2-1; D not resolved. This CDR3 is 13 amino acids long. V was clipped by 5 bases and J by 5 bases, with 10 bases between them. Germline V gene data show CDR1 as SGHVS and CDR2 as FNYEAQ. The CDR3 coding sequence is TGTGCCAGCAGCCCGATGGGCCACAATGAGCAGTTCTTC. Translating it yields CASSPMGHNEQFF.

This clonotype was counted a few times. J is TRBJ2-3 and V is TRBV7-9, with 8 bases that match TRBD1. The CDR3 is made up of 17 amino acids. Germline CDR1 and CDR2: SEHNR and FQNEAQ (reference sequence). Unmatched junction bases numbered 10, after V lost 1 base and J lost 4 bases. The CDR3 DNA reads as TGTGCCAGCAGCTTAGTCTCTTCGGGGACAGGCCCAGATACGCAGTATTTT. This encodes CASSLVSSGTGPDTQYF.

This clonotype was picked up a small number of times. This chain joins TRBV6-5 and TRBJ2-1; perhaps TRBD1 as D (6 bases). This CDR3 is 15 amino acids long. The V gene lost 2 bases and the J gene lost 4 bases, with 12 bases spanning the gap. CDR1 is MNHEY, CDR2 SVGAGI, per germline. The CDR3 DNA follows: TGTGCCAGCAGTTACGCTGGGGGCATGTACAATGAGCAGTTCTTC. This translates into CASSYAGGMYNEQFF.

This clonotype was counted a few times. The CDR3 sequence: CAIRDDWTGNYGYTF. The CDR3 DNA reads TGTGCCATCAGGGACGACTGGACAGGGAACTATGGCTACACCTTC. This chain joins TRBV10-3 and TRBJ1-2; the match to TRBD1 covers 8 bases. V lost 6 bases and J lost 2; bases outside the gene matches: 8. The CDR3 length is 15 residues. Germline CDR1 reads ENHRY; CDR2 reads SYGVKD.

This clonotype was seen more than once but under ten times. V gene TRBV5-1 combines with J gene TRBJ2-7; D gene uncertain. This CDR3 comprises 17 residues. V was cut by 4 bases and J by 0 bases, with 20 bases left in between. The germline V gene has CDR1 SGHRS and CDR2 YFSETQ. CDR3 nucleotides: TGCGCCAGCAGCCGGCCCTGGGAAGGGCCTAGCTCCTACGAGCAGTACTTC. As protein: CASSRPWEGPSSYEQYF.

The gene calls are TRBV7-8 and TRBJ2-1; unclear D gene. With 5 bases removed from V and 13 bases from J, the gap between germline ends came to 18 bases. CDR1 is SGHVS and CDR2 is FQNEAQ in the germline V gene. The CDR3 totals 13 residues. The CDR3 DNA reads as TGTGCCAGCAGCGCTGTGGTAGAAAGGCCCCAGTTCTTC. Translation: CASSAVVERPQFF.

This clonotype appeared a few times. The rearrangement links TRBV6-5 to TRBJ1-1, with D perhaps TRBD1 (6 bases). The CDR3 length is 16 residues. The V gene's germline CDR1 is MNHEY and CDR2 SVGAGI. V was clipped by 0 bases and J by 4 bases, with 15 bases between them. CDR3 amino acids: CASSYSIPGVGTEAFF. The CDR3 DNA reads TGTGCCAGCAGTTACTCAATCCCAGGGGTCGGCACTGAAGCTTTCTTT.

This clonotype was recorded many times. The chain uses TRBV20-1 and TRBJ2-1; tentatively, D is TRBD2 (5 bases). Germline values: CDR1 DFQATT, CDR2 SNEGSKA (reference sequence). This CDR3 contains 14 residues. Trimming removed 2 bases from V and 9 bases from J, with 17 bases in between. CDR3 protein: CSARTGISSGEQFF. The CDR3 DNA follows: TGCAGTGCTAGAACCGGGATATCCTCGGGTGAGCAGTTCTTC.

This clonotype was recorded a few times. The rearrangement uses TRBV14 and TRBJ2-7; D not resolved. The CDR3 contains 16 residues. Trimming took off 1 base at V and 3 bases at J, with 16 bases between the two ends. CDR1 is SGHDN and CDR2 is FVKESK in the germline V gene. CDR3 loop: CASSQGVASGNYEQYF. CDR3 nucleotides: TGTGCCAGCAGCCAAGGCGTCGCTAGTGGAAACTACGAGCAGTACTTC. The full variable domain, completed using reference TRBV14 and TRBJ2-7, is EAGVTQFPSHSVIEKGQTVTLRCDPISGHDNLYWYRRVMGKEIKFLLHFVKESKQDESGMPNNRFLAERTGGTYSTLKVQPAELEDSGVYFCASSQGVASGNYEQYFGPGTRLTVT.

CDR3 bases: TGTGCCAGCAGCACTGGGACAGCCTTGGAGGAGACCCAGTACTTC. Protein product: CASSTGTALEETQYF. This chain connects TRBV28 to TRBJ2-5; 7 bases line up with TRBD1. Germline V gene lookup returns CDR1 MDHEN and CDR2 SYDVKM. The CDR3 is made up of 15 amino acids. V shed 6 bases, J shed 5 bases, and the junction held 12 bases outside the gene matches.